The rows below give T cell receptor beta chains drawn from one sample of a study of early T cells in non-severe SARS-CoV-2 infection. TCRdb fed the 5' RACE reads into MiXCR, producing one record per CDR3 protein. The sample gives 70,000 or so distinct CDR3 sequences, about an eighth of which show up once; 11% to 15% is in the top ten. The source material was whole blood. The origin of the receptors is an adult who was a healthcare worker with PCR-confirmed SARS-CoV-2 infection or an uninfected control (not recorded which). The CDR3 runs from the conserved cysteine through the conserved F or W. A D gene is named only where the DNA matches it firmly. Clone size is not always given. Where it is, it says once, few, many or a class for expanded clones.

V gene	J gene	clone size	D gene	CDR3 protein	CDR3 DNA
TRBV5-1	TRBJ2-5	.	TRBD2	CASSLGLARETQYF	TGCGCCAGCAGCCTCGGACTAGCTCGGGAGACCCAGTACTTC
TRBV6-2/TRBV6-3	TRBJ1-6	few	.	CASSYPESPLHF	TGTGCCAGCAGTTACCCGGAATCACCCCTCCACTTT
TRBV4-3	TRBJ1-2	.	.	CASSQDRQGYDGYTF	TGCGCCAGCAGCCAAGATCGCCAGGGGTATGATGGCTACACCTTC
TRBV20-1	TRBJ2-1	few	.	CSAQTITSGINNEQFF	TGCAGTGCCCAGACAATTACGTCGGGGATCAACAATGAGCAGTTCTTC
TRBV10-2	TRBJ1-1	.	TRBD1	CASSAGGPGLEAFF	TGCGCCAGCAGTGCAGGGGGCCCGGGGCTAGAAGCTTTCTTT
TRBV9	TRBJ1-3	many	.	CASQGENTIYF	TGTGCCAGCCAGGGAGAAAACACCATATATTTT
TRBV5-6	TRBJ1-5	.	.	CASSSGGGVSNQPQHF	TGTGCCAGCAGTTCCGGCGGCGGGGTGAGCAATCAGCCCCAGCATTTT
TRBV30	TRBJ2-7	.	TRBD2	CAWLGGDSYEQYF	TGTGCCTGGCTTGGGGGGGACTCCTACGAGCAGTACTTC
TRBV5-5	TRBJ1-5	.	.	CASSLTGNDNQPQHF	TGTGCCAGCAGCTTGACAGGGAATGACAATCAGCCCCAGCATTTT
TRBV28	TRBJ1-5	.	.	CASSPARGGNQPQHF	TGTGCCAGCAGCCCAGCCAGGGGAGGCAATCAGCCCCAGCATTTT
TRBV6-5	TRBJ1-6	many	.	CASSPTGLNSPLHF	TGTGCCAGCAGTCCCACAGGGCTAAATTCACCCCTCCACTTT
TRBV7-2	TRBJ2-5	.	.	CASSLVRGGETQYF	TGTGCCAGCAGCTTAGTGCGGGGAGGCGAGACCCAGTACTTC
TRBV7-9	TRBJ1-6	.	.	CASSRGPDVGRSPLHF	TGTGCCAGCAGCCGGGGACCGGACGTCGGTCGTTCACCCCTCCACTTT
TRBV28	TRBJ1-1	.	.	CASSLRAPEEAFF	TGTGCCAGCAGTTTAAGGGCACCAGAGGAAGCTTTCTTT
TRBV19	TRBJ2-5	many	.	CASSIGREIRETQYF	TGTGCCAGTAGTATAGGGCGCGAGATTCGAGAGACCCAGTACTTC
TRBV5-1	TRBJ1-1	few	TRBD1	CASSPGDRENTEAFF	TGCGCCAGCAGCCCGGGGGACAGGGAGAACACTGAAGCTTTCTTT
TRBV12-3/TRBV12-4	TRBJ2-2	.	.	CASSFGPGNTGELFF	TGTGCCAGCAGTTTTGGCCCCGGGAACACCGGGGAGCTGTTTTTT
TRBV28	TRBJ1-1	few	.	CASSAGTEAFF	TGTGCCAGCAGTGCGGGGACTGAAGCTTTCTTT
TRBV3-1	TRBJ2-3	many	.	CASSHPAAGASTQYF	TGTGCCAGCAGCCACCCTGCTGCGGGGGCAAGTACGCAGTATTTT
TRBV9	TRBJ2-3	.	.	CASSATTDTQYF	TGTGCCAGCAGCGCTACTACAGATACGCAGTATTTT
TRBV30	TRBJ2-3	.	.	CAWSARRVADTQYF	TGTGCCTGGAGTGCCCGGAGGGTGGCAGATACGCAGTATTTT
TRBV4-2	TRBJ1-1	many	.	CASSPERRRRAFF	TGTGCCAGCAGCCCGGAACGGCGGAGGCGAGCTTTCTTT
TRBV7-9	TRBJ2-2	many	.	CASTPPVLNTGELFF	TGTGCCAGCACCCCCCCGGTCCTGAACACCGGGGAGCTGTTTTTT
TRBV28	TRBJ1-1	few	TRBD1	CALGDRDTEAFF	TGTGCCCTGGGAGACAGGGACACTGAAGCTTTCTTT
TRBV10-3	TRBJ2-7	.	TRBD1	CATYPGQGFVWHEQYF	TGTGCCACTTACCCGGGACAGGGGTTTGTTTGGCACGAGCAGTACTTC
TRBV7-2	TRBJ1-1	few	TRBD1	CASSLDRKKTEAFF	TGTGCCAGCAGCTTGGACAGGAAAAAAACTGAAGCTTTCTTT
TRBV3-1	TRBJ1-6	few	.	CASSQTSNSSPLHF	TGTGCCAGCAGCCAAACCTCAAATAGTTCACCCCTCCACTTT
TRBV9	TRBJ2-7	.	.	CASSVGDSSYEQYF	TGTGCCAGCAGCGTAGGAGACAGCTCCTACGAGCAGTACTTC
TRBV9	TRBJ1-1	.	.	CASSALPDGDNEAFF	TGTGCCAGCAGCGCCCTACCCGATGGCGACAATGAAGCTTTCTTT
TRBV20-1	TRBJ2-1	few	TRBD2	CSASPFGTSRDNEQFF	TGCAGTGCTTCTCCTTTCGGGACTAGCCGGGACAATGAGCAGTTCTTC
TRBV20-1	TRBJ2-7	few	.	CSAREVGALSYEQYF	TGCAGTGCTAGAGAGGTTGGGGCCCTCTCCTACGAGCAGTACTTC
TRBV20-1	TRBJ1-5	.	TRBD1	CSARTGLNQPQHF	TGCAGTGCCAGGACAGGGCTCAATCAGCCCCAGCATTTT
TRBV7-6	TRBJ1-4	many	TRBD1	CASSLGTGGEKLFF	TGTGCCAGCAGCTTAGGGACAGGCGGTGAAAAACTGTTTTTT
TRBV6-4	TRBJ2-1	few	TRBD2	CASTGGGHFDEQFF	TGTGCCAGCACGGGGGGGGGCCATTTTGATGAGCAGTTCTTC
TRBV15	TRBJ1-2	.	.	CATSRATYGYTF	TGTGCCACCAGCAGAGCTACCTATGGCTACACCTTC
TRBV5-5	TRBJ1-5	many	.	CASSYQLLLRNQPQHF	TGTGCCAGCAGCTATCAACTACTTCTTCGGAATCAGCCCCAGCATTTT
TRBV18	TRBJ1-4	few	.	CASSPVDGTNEKLFF	TGTGCCAGCTCACCAGTTGACGGAACTAATGAAAAACTGTTTTTT
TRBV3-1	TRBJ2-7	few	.	CASSQVYEQYF	TGTGCCAGCAGCCAGGTTTACGAGCAGTACTTC
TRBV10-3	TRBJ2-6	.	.	CAISGLGSGANVLTF	TGTGCCATCAGTGGTTTGGGATCTGGGGCCAACGTCCTGACTTTC
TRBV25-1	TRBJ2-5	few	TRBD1	CASRETGVETQYF	TGTGCCAGCAGAGAGACAGGGGTTGAGACCCAGTACTTC
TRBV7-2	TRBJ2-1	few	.	CASSSGPNEQFF	TGTGCCAGCAGCTCGGGACCCAATGAGCAGTTCTTC
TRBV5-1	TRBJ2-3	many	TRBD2	CASSLAGLTFTDTQYF	TGCGCCAGCAGCTTGGCGGGACTAACCTTCACAGATACGCAGTATTTT
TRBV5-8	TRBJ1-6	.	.	CASSPADYNSPLHF	TGTGCCAGCAGCCCCGCCGACTATAATTCACCCCTCCACTTT
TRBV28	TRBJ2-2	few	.	CASPSGTGELFF	TGTGCCAGTCCCAGTGGCACCGGGGAGCTGTTTTTT
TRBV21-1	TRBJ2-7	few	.	CASPGGFGQYF	TGTGCCAGCCCGGGAGGTTTTGGGCAGTACTTC
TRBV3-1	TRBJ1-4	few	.	CASSQGPQTNEKLFF	TGTGCCAGCAGCCAAGGTCCACAGACTAATGAAAAACTGTTTTTT
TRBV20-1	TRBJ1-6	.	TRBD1	CSARFGGDRGNSPLHF	TGCAGTGCTCGATTCGGAGGGGACAGGGGGAATTCACCCCTCCACTTT
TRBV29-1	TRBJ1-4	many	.	CNLGTTNEKLFF	TGCAACCTCGGAACAACTAATGAAAAACTGTTTTTT
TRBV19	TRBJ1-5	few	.	CASSIPRQGFNQPQHF	TGTGCCAGTAGTATCCCGCGGCAGGGGTTCAATCAGCCCCAGCATTTT
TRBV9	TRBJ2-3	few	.	CASSVGMTGRTDTQYF	TGTGCCAGCAGCGTAGGTATGACAGGCCGCACAGATACGCAGTATTTT
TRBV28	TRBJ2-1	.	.	CASSLGFRDNEQFF	TGTGCCAGCAGTTTAGGTTTCCGTGACAATGAGCAGTTCTTC
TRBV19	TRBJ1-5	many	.	CASSAFALSSYQPQHF	TGTGCCAGTAGTGCGTTCGCCCTATCCAGTTATCAGCCCCAGCATTTT
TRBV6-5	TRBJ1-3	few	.	CASSYSGWTSGNTIYF	TGTGCCAGCAGTTACTCGGGGTGGACCTCTGGAAACACCATATATTTT
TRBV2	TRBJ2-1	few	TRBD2	CASSDPSGGAGNEQFF	TGTGCCAGCAGTGATCCTAGCGGGGGGGCCGGCAATGAGCAGTTCTTC
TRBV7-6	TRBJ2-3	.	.	CASSLARGVTDTQYF	TGTGCCAGCAGCTTAGCGCGAGGGGTCACAGATACGCAGTATTTT
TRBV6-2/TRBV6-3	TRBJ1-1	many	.	CASNPLGGNTEAFF	TGTGCCAGCAACCCCTTAGGGGGAAACACTGAAGCTTTCTTT
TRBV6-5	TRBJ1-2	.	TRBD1	CASSTGTGYGYTF	TGTGCCAGCAGCACCGGGACAGGCTATGGCTACACCTTC
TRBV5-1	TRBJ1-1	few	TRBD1	CASSLSTGASMNTEAFF	TGCGCCAGCAGCTTGTCCACAGGGGCGTCCATGAACACTGAAGCTTTCTTT
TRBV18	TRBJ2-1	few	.	CASSPLPGNEQFF	TGTGCCAGCTCACCCCTTCCGGGGAATGAGCAGTTCTTC
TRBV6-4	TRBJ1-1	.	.	CASSGGRQNTEAFF	TGTGCCAGCAGTGGCGGCAGACAGAACACTGAAGCTTTCTTT